This T cell receptor beta chain was profiled in a study of CD8+ T cells in alopecia areata. In the study overall: Tofacitinib administration to treated patients was oral, at 5 to 10 mg twice daily.

Study findings and constraints: Numerous clones, expanded in lesions, remained in scalp and blood during tofacitinib. Having just one nonresponder leaves the connection between baseline CD8+ expansion and response unresolved.

RNA extraction was followed by reverse transcription into cDNA, which acted as the sequencing template. Produced via immunoSEQ multiplex PCR; TCRdb's table is partial and in-frame only. Among roughly 200,000 clones listed, around two fifths were seen once. This CDR3 has 17 residues. With V trimmed by 1 base and J by 3 bases, 6 bases remained unmatched. Germline V gene sequence: CDR1 LNHNV, CDR2 YYDKDF (reference sequence). Treatment reported: oral pan-JAK inhibitor, 5-10 mg twice daily. In its sample, this clone was seen a few times. Its antigen remains unknown. This receptor was identified in a human donor with alopecia areata. This chain links TRBV15 with TRBJ2-1; 10 bases are a match to TRBD2. Material: CD4+ T cells sorted from blood, obtained at roughly week 38, from a patient treated with tofacitinib. This CDR3 reads CATSRVRRTSGYNEQFF. The CDR3, as DNA: TGTGCCACCAGCAGAGTTAGACGGACTAGCGGCTACAATGAGCAGTTCTTC.